The present TCR beta chain was sequenced within a study of vaccination and CD4 T cells after COVID-19. Whole-study findings and limits: The study found that a median about 85% of reactive clones in convalescent patients appeared only post-vaccination. Within convalescent individuals, 304 out of 307 vaccine-specific clones proved to be spike mono-reactive.

Oncomine TCR Beta short-read sequencing was applied to DNA from cultured CD4+ T cells. MiXCR, applied by TCRdb to the PCR reads, yields one record per CDR3 protein. This sample yields some 13,000 distinct CDR3 sequences, of which roughly 56% are seen a single time; roughly a sixth belongs to the top ten. Documented treatment: approximately nine-day PBMC culture with coronavirus spike peptide pools or control peptides (ViraFEST assay). Each well received about 2.1 million PBMCs, cultured with 10 IU/ml IL-2 and approximately 10 ug/ml peptide pools. For this clonotype: Its cognate antigen is unknown.

The sequenced sample was CD4+ T cells from blood, cultured in vitro. The receptor was isolated from a human donor who had recovered from COVID-19.

This CDR3 is CSAKTGSNTEAFF. The CDR3 DNA follows: TGCAGTGCTAAGACAGGGTCGAACACTGAAGCTTTCTTT. The chain employs TRBV20-1 and TRBJ1-1, with 7 bases fitting TRBD1. CDR1 and CDR2 (germline): DFQATT, SNEGSKA (reference sequence). V gave up 4 bases and J gave up 1 base; unmatched junction bases: 3. This CDR3 is built from 13 residues.